The 5 T cell receptor beta chains reported below all come from one sample, sequenced in a study of blood T cells in healthy people across ages (dated by TCRdb to the mid-2010s). Receptors were amplified or captured by 5' RACE. TCRdb lists the instrument as Illumina HiSeq 2500. A second PCR of about 6 to 12 cycles was performed with a sample-barcoded 5' primer and a J-beta primer mix. The raw public reads went through TCRdb reprocessing: fastp at Q25, MiXCR clone calling, in-frame beta chains kept. A single entry per CDR3 protein holds the most common genes and DNA from its merged rows. A total of around 800,000 distinct CDR3 sequences appear in this sample, around 24% of them only once. Clones ranked in the top ten supply about 3% of the sample. This same sample was also taken into another study, of T cells of mothers and their children.

Sequences were obtained from blood. These TCRs come from a boy younger than 18 in good health.

The chain couples TRBV5-1 to TRBJ1-4, with TRBD1 identical over 8 bases. The germline CDR1 and CDR2 sequences are SGHRS and YFSETQ. Losses at the gene ends were 4 bases for V and 0 bases for J; bases not matched to a gene: 8. The CDR3 covers 17 residues. DNA for the CDR3: TGCGCCAGCAGCGACAGGGGTACTGTTGCAACTAATGAAAAACTGTTTTTT. Translation: CASSDRGTVATNEKLFF.

This clonotype was recorded a few times. The chain links TRBV20-1 to TRBJ2-5; 7 bases match TRBD2. In germline, CDR1 is DFQATT, CDR2 SNEGSKA (reference sequence). The CDR3 spans 14 residues. The J segment lost 8 bases and the V segment lost 5 bases, leaving 14 bases of the junction unmatched. Here the CDR3 reads CSAGRGLGGETQYF. The CDR3 DNA is TGCAGTGCTGGGAGGGGACTCGGGGGAGAAACCCAGTACTTC.

This clonotype was counted between two and nine times. The V and J genes are TRBV29-1 and TRBJ2-4; 7 nucleotides align to TRBD1. The CDR3 is made up of 11 amino acids. CDR1 is SQVTM and CDR2 is ANQGSEA in the germline V gene. The V and J ends lost 6 bases and 7 bases, in that order; junction bases with no gene match: 3. Here the CDR3 reads CSVARGNIQYF. The CDR3 bases are TGCAGCGTCGCCAGGGGGAACATTCAGTACTTC.

This clonotype has more than one count but fewer than ten. This rearrangement joins TRBV9 to TRBJ2-2, with 9 nucleotides matching TRBD1. V gave up 3 bases and J gave up 5 bases; unmatched junction bases: 2. From germline, CDR1 is SGDLS and CDR2 YYNGEE. This CDR3 is 14 amino acids long. CDR3 protein: CASSGTGVTGELFF. DNA for the CDR3: TGTGCCAGCAGCGGGACAGGGGTAACCGGGGAGCTGTTTTTT.

This clonotype was counted only a few times. The V and J genes are TRBV10-3 and TRBJ2-5; D may be TRBD2 (8 bases). The ends were cut back, 4 bases at V and 5 bases at J, with 17 bases in the middle. The V gene's germline CDR1 is ENHRY and CDR2 SYGVKD. The CDR3 has 15 amino acids. Written as DNA, the CDR3 is TGTGCCATCAGTGCTCATCGGGAGGGGGCTGAGACCCAGTACTTC. It yields the protein CAISAHREGAETQYF.